This T cell receptor (beta chain) was sequenced in a study of Ad26.COV2.S vaccination and SARS-CoV-2 variants. V lost 4 bases and J 7 bases, leaving 11 bases between the germline ends. The germline gives CDR1 SEHNR, CDR2 FQNEAQ (reference sequence). The length of the CDR3 is 13 residues. This clone was counted only a few times. Method: immunoSEQ multiplex PCR; TCRdb's copy keeps in-frame clones and lacks some. The sample lists around 350,000 clones, 70% to 90% occurring once. The treatment was: some 20 received Ad26.COV2.S at low or high dose, single or two shots; 5 received placebo; per-sample allocation not given. Day 63 after the first vaccine or placebo injection was the time point for sampling.

The gene calls are TRBV7-9 and TRBJ1-5; D call uncertain. The material sequenced was peripheral blood, taken in a trial of Ad26.COV2.S vaccine versus placebo. The source of this sequence is a person aged 18-60 years who received the Ad26.COV2.S COVID-19 vaccine or a placebo. The CDR3 coding sequence is TGTGCCAGCAGCTCCCGGACGGGGCAGCCCCAGCATTTT. This gives the protein CASSSRTGQPQHF.